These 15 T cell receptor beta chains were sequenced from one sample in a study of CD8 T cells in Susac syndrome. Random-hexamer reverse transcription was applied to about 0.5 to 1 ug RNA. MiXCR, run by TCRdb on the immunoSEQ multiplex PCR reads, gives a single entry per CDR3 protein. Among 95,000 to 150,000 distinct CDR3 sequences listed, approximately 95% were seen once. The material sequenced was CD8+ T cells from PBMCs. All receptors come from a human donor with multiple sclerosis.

CDR3 sequence (DNA): TGTGCCAGCAGCCCGGGTTTGGCGGGGCCTCAGTTCTTC. Amino acids: CASSPGLAGPQFF. The rearrangement joins TRBV7-9 to TRBJ2-1; D is possibly TRBD2 (6 bases). The CDR3 runs 13 residues. In germline, CDR1 is SEHNR, CDR2 FQNEAQ (reference sequence). The V end lost 5 bases, the J end lost 13 bases, and 18 bases lay between the germline ends.

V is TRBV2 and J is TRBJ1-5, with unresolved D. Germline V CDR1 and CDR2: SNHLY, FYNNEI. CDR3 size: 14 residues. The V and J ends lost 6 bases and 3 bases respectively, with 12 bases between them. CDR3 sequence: CASRGGRANQPQHF. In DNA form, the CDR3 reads TGTGCCAGCAGGGGCGGACGGGCCAATCAGCCCCAGCATTTT.

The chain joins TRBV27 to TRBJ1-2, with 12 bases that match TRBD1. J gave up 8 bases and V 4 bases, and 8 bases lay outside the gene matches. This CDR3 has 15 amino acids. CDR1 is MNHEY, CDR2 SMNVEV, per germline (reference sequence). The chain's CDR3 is CASSSPGQGALGYTF. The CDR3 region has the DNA TGTGCCAGCAGTTCTCCGGGACAGGGGGCGCTCGGCTACACCTTC.

The CDR3 region is CASSYSGSTEAFF. The CDR3 DNA is TGTGCCAGCAGTTATTCGGGCTCCACTGAAGCTTTCTTT. This chain links TRBV6-2 or TRBV6-3 with TRBJ1-1; D unclear. Per the germline V gene, CDR1 is MNHEY and CDR2 is SVGEGT. V was cut by 3 bases and J by 4 bases, with 9 bases left in between. The CDR3 length is 13 residues.

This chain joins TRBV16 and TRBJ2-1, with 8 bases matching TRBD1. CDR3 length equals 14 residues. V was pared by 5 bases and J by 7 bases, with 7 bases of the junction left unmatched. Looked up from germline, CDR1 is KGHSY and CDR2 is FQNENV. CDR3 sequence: CASSGDRGLNEQFF. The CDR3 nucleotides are TGTGCCAGCAGCGGTGACAGGGGATTGAATGAGCAGTTCTTC.

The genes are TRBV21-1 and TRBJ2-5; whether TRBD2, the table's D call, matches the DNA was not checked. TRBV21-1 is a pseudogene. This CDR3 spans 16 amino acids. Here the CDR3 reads CASSKAQRGGYETQYF. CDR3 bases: TGTGCCAGCAGCAAAGCCCAGCGGGGGGGCTATGAGACCCAGTACTTC.

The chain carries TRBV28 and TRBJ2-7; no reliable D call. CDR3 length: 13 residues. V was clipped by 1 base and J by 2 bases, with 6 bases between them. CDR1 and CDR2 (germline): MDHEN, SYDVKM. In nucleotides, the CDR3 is TGTGCCAGCAGTTTATCACTTACCTACGAGCAGTACTTC. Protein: CASSLSLTYEQYF. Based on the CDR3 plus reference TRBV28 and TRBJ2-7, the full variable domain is DVKVTQSSRYLVKRTGEKVFLECVQDMDHENMFWYRQDPGLGLRLIYFSYDVKMKEKGDIPEGYSVSREKKERFSLILESASTNQTSMYLCASSLSLTYEQYFGPGTRLTVT.

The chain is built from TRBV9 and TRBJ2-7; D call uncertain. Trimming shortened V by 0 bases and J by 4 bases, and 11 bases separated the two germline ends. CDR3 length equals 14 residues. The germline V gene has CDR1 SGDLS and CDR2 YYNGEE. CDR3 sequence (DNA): TGTGCCAGCAGCGTAGATAACAATTCATACGAGCAGTACTTC. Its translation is CASSVDNNSYEQYF.

CDR3 in DNA: TGCGCCAGCAGCAGCAGGGGGAAGGAACGAACAGATACGCAGTATTTT. As protein: CASSSRGKERTDTQYF. The V and J genes are TRBV4-1 and TRBJ2-3; 7 bases are a match to TRBD1. The germline CDR1 and CDR2 sequences are MGHRA and YSYEKL. J gave up 3 bases and V 5 bases, and 11 bases lay outside the gene matches. This CDR3 is 16 amino acids long.

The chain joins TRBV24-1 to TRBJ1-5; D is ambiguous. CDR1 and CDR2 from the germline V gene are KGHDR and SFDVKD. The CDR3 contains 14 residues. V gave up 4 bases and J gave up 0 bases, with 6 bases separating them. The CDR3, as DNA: TGTGCCACCAGTGACCGGTATAGCAATCAGCCCCAGCATTTT. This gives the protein CATSDRYSNQPQHF.

CDR3 bases: TGTGCCAGCAGCTTGAATGGTAGGAGTTGGACGGTCACCTACGAGCAGTACTTC. Translated: CASSLNGRSWTVTYEQYF. The chain has TRBV5-6 and TRBJ2-7; no firm D call. This CDR3 contains 18 residues. V lost 1 base, J lost 2 bases, and 22 bases lay in between. Germline values: CDR1 SGHDT, CDR2 YYEEEE.

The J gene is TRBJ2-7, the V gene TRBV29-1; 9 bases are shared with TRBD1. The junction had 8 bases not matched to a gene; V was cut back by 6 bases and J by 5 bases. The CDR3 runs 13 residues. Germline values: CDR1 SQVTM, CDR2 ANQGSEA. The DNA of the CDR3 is TGCAGCGTGCGGGACAGGGCCTCGAACGAGCAGTACTTC. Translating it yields CSVRDRASNEQYF.

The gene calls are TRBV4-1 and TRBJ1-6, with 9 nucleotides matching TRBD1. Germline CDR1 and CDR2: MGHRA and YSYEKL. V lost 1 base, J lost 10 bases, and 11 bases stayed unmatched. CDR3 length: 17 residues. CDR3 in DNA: TGCGCCAGCAGCCAAGGGTCAGGGACAGGGAGTCAATCACCCCTCCACTTT. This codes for CASSQGSGTGSQSPLHF.

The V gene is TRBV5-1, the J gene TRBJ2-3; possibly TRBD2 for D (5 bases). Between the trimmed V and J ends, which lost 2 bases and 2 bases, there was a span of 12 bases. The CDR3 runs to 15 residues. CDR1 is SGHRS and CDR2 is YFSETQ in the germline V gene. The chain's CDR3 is CASSLAEQLTDTQYF. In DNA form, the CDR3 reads TGCGCCAGCAGCTTAGCGGAACAACTCACAGATACGCAGTATTTT.

The CDR3 reads CASSATGGGVRGEQFF. CDR3 sequence (DNA): TGTGCCAGCAGCGCCACGGGGGGCGGGGTACGCGGTGAGCAGTTCTTC. The chain combines TRBV9 with TRBJ2-1, with a tentative D call TRBD2 (7 bases). CDR1 and CDR2 from the germline V gene are SGDLS and YYNGEE. The CDR3 is 16 amino acids. V was shortened by 3 bases and J by 9 bases, with 22 bases between the two germline ends.